Reported below is one TCR beta chain. This clonotype was counted only a few times. Its antigen remains undetermined. No base quality values were provided; no much bigger clone lies one nucleotide off. This sample was included in a study of CD8+CD57+ T cells in acquired aplastic anemia listed by TCRdb under 2018. With regard to the full study: DNA extracted from sorted CD4+ and CD8+ cells had a mean of about 3.2 ug, with a range of about 0.2 to 30 ug. A CD8+CD57+ expansion meant a frequency higher than the mean frequency seen in healthy subjects.

Patients chosen for sequencing had shown expansion of CD8+CD57+ cells by flow cytometry. Every patient had severe acquired aplastic anemia, diagnosed using the International Study of Aplastic Anemia and Agranulocytosis and Camitta criteria. Patients had received no therapy at the time of blood sampling. TCR repertoires of sorted CD4+ and CD8+ blood T cells from severe aplastic anemia patients and healthy subjects were deep-sequenced in the study. In the USA, patient enrollment took place under clinicaltrials.gov protocols 00001620, 01623167, 00001397, 00071045, 00081523 and 00961064. Ficoll-Paque density gradient centrifugation was used to isolate peripheral blood mononuclear cells. Before DNA extraction, CD4+ and CD8+ T cells were sorted by FACS or by magnetic beads. TCR beta VDJ combination and CDR3 sequence profiling used genomic DNA as the template. TCR repertoire sequencing was run on an Illumina HiSeq 2000. The paper's data handling went like this. Repertoire assessment relied on Simpson's diversity index, CDR3 size and DJ length profiles, and TRBV/TRBJ rearrangement plots. Whichever DNA sequence was most abundant in the deep sequencing data was defined as the immunodominant clone. CDR3 amino acid sequences were checked for sharing between subjects and were compared against published repertoires and the VDJdb database. The public reads were reprocessed in TCRdb via fastp at Q25 and MiXCR, keeping in-frame beta chains. When rows share a CDR3 protein, they turn into one entry using the most common DNA and genes. TCRdb assigned the V and J calls; the authors' analysis was not used. For this sample the table gives around 150,000 distinct CDR3 sequences, of which 60% to 80% were detected only once. The ten most abundant clones make up around 45% of the sample.

The research as a whole found: CD8+ Simpson's diversity did not differ significantly between patients and healthy controls (P=0.060). Although some 28 CD8+ CDR3 sequences were shared by patients and controls, these sequences appeared highly expressed in patients and within the immunodominant clones of patients.

Trimming removed 0 bases from V and 5 bases from J, leaving 9 bases between the germline ends. The germline V gene (reference sequence) gives CDR1 as SEHNR and CDR2 as FQNEAQ. The CDR3 covers 14 residues, taking in both the cysteine and the phenylalanine. Only CDR3 DNA remains: 42 bases, in frame from the first base. This TCR derives from a human donor with aplastic anemia. The sequence links TRBV7-9 to TRBJ2-3; no D gene can be assigned with confidence. The sample consisted of sorted CD4+, CD8+, or CD8+CD57+ T cells (not recorded which) from PBMCs. In nucleotide form, the sequence is TGTGCCAGCAGCTTAGCGGGGTCGGGAGATACGCAGTATTTT. This codes for CASSLAGSGDTQYF.